The rows below give T cell receptor beta chains drawn from one sample of a study of type 1 regulatory T cells. One entry per CDR3 protein results from TCRdb running MiXCR on the reads. Here the sample spans 80,000 to 100,000 distinct CDR3 sequences, around a third being singletons. The specimen sequenced was CD4+ T cells, either the whole sample or a sorted fraction (not recorded which). These receptors were obtained from a human donor in good health. Each CDR3 is given with its conserved first and last residue. The D gene is left open where the match is weak. Rows may omit the clone size; those that give it use once, few, many or a size class.

clone_size: .
v_call: TRBV28
j_call: TRBJ1-5
d_call: .
cdr3_nt: TGTGCCAGCAGTTTAGAAGGGGCAGGAAAAAATCAGCCCCAGCATTTT
cdr3_aa: CASSLEGAGKNQPQHF

clone_size: .
v_call: TRBV7-2
j_call: TRBJ2-2
d_call: TRBD1
cdr3_nt: TGTGCCAGCAGCAACAACAGGGGTGGCGGGGAGCTGTTTTTT
cdr3_aa: CASSNNRGGGELFF

clone_size: few
v_call: TRBV20-1
j_call: TRBJ1-3
d_call: .
cdr3_nt: TGCAGTGCTGACCCCGGGCTTGGAAACACCATATATTTT
cdr3_aa: CSADPGLGNTIYF

clone_size: .
v_call: TRBV7-8
j_call: TRBJ2-7
d_call: .
cdr3_nt: TGTGCCAGCAGCTTAGGGTCAAGGAAGCCGTACTTC
cdr3_aa: CASSLGSRKPYF

clone_size: .
v_call: TRBV20-1
j_call: TRBJ1-3
d_call: .
cdr3_nt: TGCAGTGCTAGAGATATCTTCAAAGGGCCCTCTGGAAACACCATATATTTT
cdr3_aa: CSARDIFKGPSGNTIYF

clone_size: few
v_call: TRBV20-1
j_call: TRBJ2-7
d_call: .
cdr3_nt: TGCAGTGCTAGTAGACCGGACTGGGGTTACGAGCAGTACTTC
cdr3_aa: CSASRPDWGYEQYF

clone_size: few
v_call: TRBV20-1
j_call: TRBJ2-1
d_call: .
cdr3_nt: TGCAGTGCTAGTACCACCTGGGATGAGCAGTTCTTC
cdr3_aa: CSASTTWDEQFF

clone_size: .
v_call: TRBV19
j_call: TRBJ2-2
d_call: TRBD2
cdr3_nt: TGTGCCAGTAGTATCGGGAGGGCGGTCGGGGAGCTGTTTTTT
cdr3_aa: CASSIGRAVGELFF

clone_size: .
v_call: TRBV7-9
j_call: TRBJ2-7
d_call: TRBD1
cdr3_nt: TGTGCCAGCAGCTTTCTAGCCGGGACAGGGTCAAACGAGCAGTACTTC
cdr3_aa: CASSFLAGTGSNEQYF

clone_size: .
v_call: TRBV25-1
j_call: TRBJ2-3
d_call: .
cdr3_nt: TGTGCCAGCTCCATTGGGGACAACACAGATACGCAGTATTTT
cdr3_aa: CASSIGDNTDTQYF

clone_size: .
v_call: TRBV12-3/TRBV12-4
j_call: TRBJ2-1
d_call: .
cdr3_nt: TGTGCCAGCAGTTTGGGACCCGGGGGAGTTGATGAGCAGTTCTTC
cdr3_aa: CASSLGPGGVDEQFF

clone_size: .
v_call: TRBV9
j_call: TRBJ2-5
d_call: .
cdr3_nt: TGTGCCAGCAGCGGTGGCCCGGCGGAGACCCAGTACTTC
cdr3_aa: CASSGGPAETQYF

clone_size: .
v_call: TRBV7-3
j_call: TRBJ2-1
d_call: .
cdr3_nt: TGTGCCAGCAGCTTAAGTAACATCCATGAGCAGTTCTTC
cdr3_aa: CASSLSNIHEQFF

clone_size: .
v_call: TRBV20-1
j_call: TRBJ2-1
d_call: TRBD2
cdr3_nt: TGCAGTGCGACATCAAGCGGGAGGGAGAACAATGAGCAGTTCTTC
cdr3_aa: CSATSSGRENNEQFF

clone_size: few
v_call: TRBV7-9
j_call: TRBJ2-7
d_call: TRBD2
cdr3_nt: TGTGCCAGCAGCTTAGGCCTAGCGGGAGTGGCCTCCTACGAGCAGTACTTC
cdr3_aa: CASSLGLAGVASYEQYF

clone_size: .
v_call: TRBV27
j_call: TRBJ2-7
d_call: TRBD2
cdr3_nt: TGTGCCAGCAGCCAGACCGGACTAGCCGCGGGCGAGCAGTACTTC
cdr3_aa: CASSQTGLAAGEQYF

clone_size: .
v_call: TRBV3-1
j_call: TRBJ2-7
d_call: .
cdr3_nt: TGTGCCAGCAGCGGAACGGACCTGGGGTCCTACGAGCAGTACTTC
cdr3_aa: CASSGTDLGSYEQYF

clone_size: .
v_call: TRBV6-6
j_call: TRBJ2-5
d_call: .
cdr3_nt: TGTGCCAGCGCGGGAACGGGTGAGACCCAGTACTTC
cdr3_aa: CASAGTGETQYF

clone_size: medium-sized
v_call: TRBV7-2
j_call: TRBJ2-3
d_call: .
cdr3_nt: TGTGCCAGCAGCTTAGGCGCAGGGGGCACAGATACGCAGTATTTT
cdr3_aa: CASSLGAGGTDTQYF

clone_size: many
v_call: TRBV5-1
j_call: TRBJ1-2
d_call: .
cdr3_nt: TGCGCCAGCAGAAGCACACAGTCCTATGGCTACACCTTC
cdr3_aa: CASRSTQSYGYTF

clone_size: .
v_call: TRBV12-3/TRBV12-4
j_call: TRBJ1-1
d_call: TRBD1
cdr3_nt: TGTGCCAGCAGTTTGCCGGACAGGAGAGTTGAAGCTTTCTTT
cdr3_aa: CASSLPDRRVEAFF

clone_size: .
v_call: TRBV2
j_call: TRBJ2-3
d_call: .
cdr3_nt: TGTGCCAGCAGTGGGGACAACACAGATACGCAGTATTTT
cdr3_aa: CASSGDNTDTQYF

clone_size: few
v_call: TRBV6-2/TRBV6-3
j_call: TRBJ2-1
d_call: TRBD2
cdr3_nt: TGTGCCAGCAGTTACTCGGGGACTAGCGGAGTCTACAATGAGCAGTTCTTC
cdr3_aa: CASSYSGTSGVYNEQFF

clone_size: few
v_call: TRBV20-1
j_call: TRBJ2-7
d_call: .
cdr3_nt: TGCAGTGCTACGCCTCGCGGGACTCCCTACGAGCAGTACTTC
cdr3_aa: CSATPRGTPYEQYF

clone_size: .
v_call: TRBV6-6
j_call: TRBJ2-7
d_call: .
cdr3_nt: TGTGCCAGCAGTTACAGCCGGGAGCTGCCGTACTTC
cdr3_aa: CASSYSRELPYF

clone_size: .
v_call: TRBV5-1
j_call: TRBJ1-5
d_call: .
cdr3_nt: TGCGCCAGCAGTACTGGGATGGGGGATCAGCCCCAGCATTTT
cdr3_aa: CASSTGMGDQPQHF

clone_size: .
v_call: TRBV7-2
j_call: TRBJ2-2
d_call: TRBD1
cdr3_nt: TGTGCCAGCAGCGGAATTAGGGACAGGGTACCGAACACCGGGGAGCTGTTTTTT
cdr3_aa: CASSGIRDRVPNTGELFF

clone_size: many
v_call: TRBV12-3/TRBV12-4
j_call: TRBJ2-1
d_call: TRBD2
cdr3_nt: TGTGCCAGCAGTTTGGAACGGCGGGAGGGCAATGAGCAGTTCTTC
cdr3_aa: CASSLERREGNEQFF

clone_size: .
v_call: TRBV20-1
j_call: TRBJ2-7
d_call: .
cdr3_nt: TGCAGTGCTAGAGATCTGGTTAGGGAATACGAGCAGTACTTC
cdr3_aa: CSARDLVREYEQYF

clone_size: .
v_call: TRBV7-2
j_call: TRBJ2-7
d_call: TRBD2
cdr3_nt: TGTGCCAGCAACCAGCGGGGCGGGGGATTGACCTACGAGCAGTACTTC
cdr3_aa: CASNQRGGGLTYEQYF

clone_size: .
v_call: TRBV10-3
j_call: TRBJ2-2
d_call: .
cdr3_nt: TGTGCCACCACGGGAGTCGACACCGGGGAGCTGTTTTTT
cdr3_aa: CATTGVDTGELFF

clone_size: .
v_call: TRBV20-1
j_call: TRBJ1-2
d_call: .
cdr3_nt: TGCAGTGTTAGTACCCAAGGCTACACCTTC
cdr3_aa: CSVSTQGYTF

clone_size: few
v_call: TRBV2
j_call: TRBJ2-1
d_call: TRBD1
cdr3_nt: TGTGCCAGCAGTGTGGGACAGGGGGGTGATGAGCAGTTCTTC
cdr3_aa: CASSVGQGGDEQFF

clone_size: .
v_call: TRBV27
j_call: TRBJ2-5
d_call: TRBD2
cdr3_nt: TGTGCCAGCAGTTTTGCGGGAGGCCTCCAAGAGACCCAGTACTTC
cdr3_aa: CASSFAGGLQETQYF

clone_size: .
v_call: TRBV7-2
j_call: TRBJ1-2
d_call: TRBD1
cdr3_nt: TGTGCCAGCAGCCCTCCCGGACAGGGTAGTAACTATGGCTACACCTTC
cdr3_aa: CASSPPGQGSNYGYTF

clone_size: .
v_call: TRBV3-1
j_call: TRBJ2-1
d_call: TRBD2
cdr3_nt: TGTGCCAGCAGCCAGGATCTAGCGGGCCTGAGCTCCTACAATGAGCAGTTCTTC
cdr3_aa: CASSQDLAGLSSYNEQFF

clone_size: few
v_call: TRBV7-9
j_call: TRBJ1-2
d_call: .
cdr3_nt: TGTGCCAGCAGTCCGACTTCCACCGGGATTCTCTATGGCTACACCTTC
cdr3_aa: CASSPTSTGILYGYTF

clone_size: .
v_call: TRBV19
j_call: TRBJ1-1
d_call: .
cdr3_nt: TGTGCCAGCAGTACGTACAGCGGGGCTTCTGTGGCTGAAGCTTTCTTT
cdr3_aa: CASSTYSGASVAEAFF